Listed here are 3 T cell receptor beta chains from one sample, sequenced in a study of identical twins. TCRdb processed the 5' RACE reads anew with MiXCR; each CDR3 protein has one entry. The sample holds about 390,000 distinct CDR3 sequences, roughly 9% seen once. The sample consisted of naive T cells sorted from blood. The receptors come from a woman aged 50 to 60 in good health.

There are a few counts of this clonotype. V gene TRBV9 combines with J gene TRBJ2-1; 8 bases fit TRBD2. There are 15 residues in the CDR3. Germline loops: CDR1 SGDLS, CDR2 YYNGEE. The trim removed 5 bases at V and 6 bases at J, leaving 10 bases unmatched. The CDR3 DNA is TGTGCCAGCAGTGCACCGGGACTAGGGAGCAATGAGCAGTTCTTC. As protein: CASSAPGLGSNEQFF.

To note about this clonotype: The junction and the germline gene differ at one end; a read error may be behind it. This rearrangement joins TRBV12-3 or TRBV12-4 to TRBJ2-7, with TRBD1 matching 7 bases. This CDR3 region has 14 residues. The CDR3 bases are TGTGTCAGCAGTTTAAAAGGGGGCGGGTACGAGCAGTACTTC. This codes for CVSSLKGGGYEQYF.

This clonotype was seen at least ten times. The chain uses TRBV24-1 and TRBJ2-5; 8 bases match TRBD1. V lost 1 base to trimming and J lost 4 bases; unmatched junction nucleotides: 13. Germline V gene lookup returns CDR1 KGHDR and CDR2 SFDVKD. This CDR3 contains 18 residues. CDR3 DNA: TGTGCCACCAGTGATTTTGGGGGACAGGCCCTTGGAACAGAGACCCAGTACTTC. Translated, it gives CATSDFGGQALGTETQYF.